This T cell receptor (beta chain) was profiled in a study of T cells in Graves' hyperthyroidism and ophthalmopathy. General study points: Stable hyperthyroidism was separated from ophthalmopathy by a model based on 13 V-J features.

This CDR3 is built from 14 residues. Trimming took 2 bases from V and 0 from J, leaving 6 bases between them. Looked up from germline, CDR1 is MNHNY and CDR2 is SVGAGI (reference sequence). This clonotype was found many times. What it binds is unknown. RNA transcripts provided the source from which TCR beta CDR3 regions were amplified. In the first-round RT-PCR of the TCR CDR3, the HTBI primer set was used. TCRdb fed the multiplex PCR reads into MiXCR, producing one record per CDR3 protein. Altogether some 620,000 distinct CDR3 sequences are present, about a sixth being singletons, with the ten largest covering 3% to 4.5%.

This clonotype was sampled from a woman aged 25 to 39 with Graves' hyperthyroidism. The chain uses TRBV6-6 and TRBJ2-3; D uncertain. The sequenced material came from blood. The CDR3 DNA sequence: TGTGCCAGCAGTTACGGCCTAAGCACAGATACGCAGTATTTT. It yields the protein CASSYGLSTDTQYF.